A single sample is the source of the 20 T cell receptor beta chains below, sequenced in a study of blood T cell repertoires in COVID-19. This table comes from immunoSEQ multiplex PCR, and its TCRdb copy is limited to in-frame clones, with some not included. The repertoire has fewer than 400,000 clones, approximately 85% of them found once; the top ten carry 2.2%. The material sequenced was PBMCs or T cells enriched from blood (not recorded which). These receptors came from a young man who had recovered from COVID-19.

The CDR3, as DNA: TGTGCCTGGAGTCCCTCCGGGGAAAAACTGTTTTTT. Residues: CAWSPSGEKLFF. The chain is built from TRBV30 and TRBJ1-4, with D unresolved. The CDR3 spans 12 residues. Trimming took 2 bases from V and 8 from J, leaving 9 bases between them. Per germline, CDR1 GTSNPN and CDR2 SVGIG (reference sequence).

Of note for this clone: The junction shows a germline mismatch at one end, possibly a read error. This chain joins TRBV6-1 and TRBJ2-5; TRBD2 matches 7 bases. CDR1 is MNHNS and CDR2 is SASEGT in the germline V gene. CDR3 size: 13 residues. The CDR3 coding sequence is TGTGCCAGCAGCGAAGGACTAGTCGAGACCCAGTACTTC. It yields the protein CASSEGLVETQYF.

Regarding this clone: The germline gene is not matched at one end of the junction; a read error may be the cause. Other DNA sequences in the same sample also yield this CDR3. CDR3 in amino acids: CASGLAGAYSGGYTF. Written as DNA, the CDR3 is TGTGCTAGTGGCTTGGCGGGAGCCTACTCTGGTGGCTACACCTTC. The chain recombines TRBV12-5 with TRBJ1-2; D unresolved. CDR3 length: 15 residues. Per the germline V gene, CDR1 is LGHNT and CDR2 is FRNRAP.

As DNA, the CDR3 is TGTGCCATCAGTGACGCCTTCGAGCGGGGGGACCTTACGCAGTATTTT. This sequence encodes CAISDAFERGDLTQYF. This chain links TRBV10-3 with TRBJ2-3; 9 bases are a match to TRBD2. Trimming removed 3 bases from V and 8 bases from J; junction bases left unmatched: 12. This CDR3 has 16 amino acids. Germline V gene lookup returns CDR1 ENHRY and CDR2 SYGVKD.

The V call is TRBV2, the J call TRBJ2-5; 8 bases are a match to TRBD2. Germline V CDR1 and CDR2: SNHLY, FYNNEI. This CDR3 is built from 13 residues. Germline trimming cut 7 bases from V and 2 bases from J; bases unmatched to any gene: 3. CDR3 DNA: TGTGCCAGCACGGGGGGGCTGCAAGAGACCCAGTACTTC. It encodes CASTGGLQETQYF.

On this clone itself: This sample also contains other DNA sequences that code for the same CDR3. The chain recombines TRBV9 with TRBJ2-7, with 9 nucleotides matching TRBD1. CDR1 is SGDLS and CDR2 is YYNGEE in the germline V gene. The CDR3 covers 14 residues. The J segment lost 6 bases and the V segment lost 0 bases, leaving 4 bases of the junction unmatched. The CDR3 DNA sequence: TGTGCCAGCAGCGTAGCGGGACAGGGAGGCGAGCAGTACTTC. Translating it yields CASSVAGQGGEQYF. Variable domain in full (rest from reference TRBV9 and TRBJ2-7): DSGVTQTPKHLITATGQRVTLRCSPRSGDLSVYWYQQSLDQGLQFLIQYYNGEERAKGNILERFSAQQFPDLHSELNLSSLELGDSALYFCASSVAGQGGEQYFGPGTRLTVT.

In nucleotides, the CDR3 is TGTGCCAGCAGCCAGGGACAACTTAATTCACCCCTCCACTTT. It yields the protein CASSQGQLNSPLHF. The gene calls are TRBV3-1 (or the pseudogene TRBV3-2) and TRBJ1-6; D perhaps matches TRBD1 (6 bases). The CDR3 loop spans 14 amino acids. CDR1 and CDR2 from the germline V gene are LGHDT and YNNKEL (reference sequence). V was pared by 3 bases and J by 6 bases, with 9 bases between.

In DNA, the CDR3 is TGTGCCAGTGGCATTGTCAATGAGCAGTTCTTC. As protein: CASGIVNEQFF. The chain combines TRBV19 with TRBJ2-1, with unresolved D. CDR1 and CDR2 (germline): LNHDA, SQIVND (reference sequence). The CDR3 loop spans 11 amino acids. V was clipped by 8 bases and J by 6 bases, with 8 bases between them.

This sequence joins TRBV19 and TRBJ1-6; no clear D gene. Deletions cut 6 bases from V and 7 bases from J, with 13 bases between. CDR1 is LNHDA and CDR2 is SQIVND in the germline V gene (reference sequence). CDR3 length equals 14 residues. CDR3 loop: CASSAVPGNSPLHF. The CDR3 DNA reads as TGTGCCAGTAGCGCTGTACCCGGGAATTCACCCCTCCACTTT.

The chain combines TRBV25-1 with TRBJ2-7; D possibly corresponds to TRBD1 (5 bases). CDR3 length: 16 amino acids. CDR1 and CDR2 (germline): MGHDK, SYGVNS. The V gene lost 1 base and the J gene lost 0 bases, with 13 bases spanning the gap. CDR3 region: CASSESVSGNSYEQYF. The CDR3 DNA sequence: TGTGCCAGCAGTGAATCTGTTTCAGGGAACTCCTACGAGCAGTACTTC.

CDR3 sequence reads: CASSPPSSGGNNEQFF. The CDR3 region has the DNA TGCGCCAGCAGCCCCCCCTCTAGCGGGGGGAACAATGAGCAGTTCTTC. The chain recombines TRBV5-1 with TRBJ2-1, with 11 positions matching TRBD2. Germline-derived CDR1 and CDR2 are SGHRS and YFSETQ. The CDR3 consists of 16 residues. V trimming: 4 bases; J trimming: 5 bases; junction bases outside the gene matches: 8. Combining the CDR3 with reference TRBV5-1 and TRBJ2-1 gives the whole variable domain KAGVTQTPRYLIKTRGQQVTLSCSPISGHRSVSWYQQTPGQGLQFLFEYFSETQRNKGNFPGRFSGRQFSNSRSEMNVSTLELGDSALYLCASSPPSSGGNNEQFFGPGTRLTVL.

The chain combines TRBV9 with TRBJ2-3; 12 nucleotides align to TRBD2. The germline CDR1 and CDR2 sequences are SGDLS and YYNGEE. CDR3 size: 16 residues. The trim removed 3 bases at V and 4 bases at J, leaving 6 bases unmatched. CDR3 region: CASSEASGGGSDTQYF. The CDR3 region has the DNA TGTGCCAGCAGCGAGGCTAGCGGGGGGGGCTCAGATACGCAGTATTTT.

The J gene is TRBJ1-2, the V gene TRBV21-1; the DNA was not used to check the table's D call, TRBD1. TRBV21-1 is annotated as a pseudogene. CDR3 length: 15 amino acids. The CDR3 nucleotides read TGTGCCAGCGCACCGGCTAGGGACACTAACTATGGCTACACCTTC. Protein product: CASAPARDTNYGYTF.

V gene TRBV19 combines with J gene TRBJ2-4; 8 bases align to TRBD2. The CDR3 runs to 15 residues. Trimming removed 3 bases from V and 7 bases from J; junction bases left unmatched: 8. The V gene's germline CDR1 is LNHDA and CDR2 SQIVND (reference sequence). The chain's CDR3 is CASSMVSSGGNIQYF. The CDR3 DNA reads TGTGCCAGTAGTATGGTTTCAAGCGGGGGTAACATTCAGTACTTC.

V usage is TRBV5-1 and J usage is TRBJ1-3; 10 bases are shared with TRBD1. Trimming removed 5 bases from V and 2 bases from J; junction bases left unmatched: 10. The CDR3 contains 17 residues. Germline CDR1 and CDR2: SGHRS and YFSETQ. The CDR3: CASSWGTGTGAGNTIYF. The CDR3 nucleotides are TGCGCCAGCAGTTGGGGAACCGGGACAGGGGCTGGAAACACCATATATTTT.

The rearrangement links TRBV5-1 to TRBJ2-7, with 10 bases that match TRBD1. CDR3 length: 14 amino acids. The V gene end was trimmed by 4 bases and the J gene end by 5 bases; junction bases not matched to a gene: 6. Germline assignment: CDR1 SGHRS and CDR2 YFSETQ. CDR3 residues: CASSTGQGVNEQYF. The CDR3 DNA reads TGCGCCAGCAGCACCGGACAGGGGGTTAACGAGCAGTACTTC.

This chain uses TRBV19 with TRBJ2-7, with TRBD1 as a possible D gene (5 bases). The V and J ends lost 1 base and 8 bases respectively, with 15 bases between them. The germline V gene encodes CDR1 LNHDA and CDR2 SQIVND (reference sequence). The CDR3 contains 14 residues. As DNA, the CDR3 is TGTGCCAGTAGTATAGCAGGGAAAGGAGCACAGCAGTACTTC. It specifies CASSIAGKGAQQYF. Based on the CDR3 plus reference TRBV19 and TRBJ2-7, the full variable domain is DGGITQSPKYLFRKEGQNVTLSCEQNLNHDAMYWYRQDPGQGLRLIYYSQIVNDFQKGDIAEGYSVSREKKESFPLTVTSAQKNPTAFYLCASSIAGKGAQQYFGPGTRLTVT.

As concerns this clone: Germline and junction disagree at one end, which may indicate a read error. The V gene is TRBV6-6, the J gene TRBJ2-1; 10 nucleotides agree with TRBD1. Germline CDR1 is MNHNY and CDR2 is SVGAGI (reference sequence). The CDR3 has 14 amino acids. The CDR3 reads CASSYPGQGNGQFF. The CDR3 DNA reads as TGTGCCAGCAGTTACCCGGGACAGGGGAATGGGCAGTTCTTC.

The chain is built from TRBV30 and TRBJ2-3; 9 bases align to TRBD2. The CDR3 is 18 residues long. Per germline, CDR1 GTSNPN and CDR2 SVGIG (reference sequence). V gave up 1 base and J gave up 2 bases; unmatched junction bases: 13. The CDR3 here is CAWSAPRRAGGYTDTQYF. In DNA form, the CDR3 reads TGTGCCTGGAGTGCCCCCAGGAGAGCGGGGGGATACACAGATACGCAGTATTTT.

This clone came up once. V gene TRBV11-2 combines with J gene TRBJ1-1; D is unclear. Per the germline V gene, CDR1 is SGHAT and CDR2 is FQNNGV. V was trimmed by 1 base and J by 10 bases, leaving 13 bases between them. The CDR3 is 13 amino acids. In DNA form, the CDR3 reads TGTGCCAGCAGCTTAGCCGCGAGGGCCGGAGCTTTCTTT. As protein: CASSLAARAGAFF.